This T cell receptor beta chain emerged from a study of shared clonotypes between healthy human individuals. At the level of the study: Each donor's CD8 memory used one plate, CD8 naive two, each CD4 subset three.

This CDR3 region has 11 residues. Germline V lookup: CDR1 LNHDA, CDR2 SQIVND (reference sequence). Trimming took 3 bases from V and 6 from J, leaving 5 bases between them. Naive CD8 cells were CD45RO-negative, positively selected for CCR7, excluding terminally differentiated effector memory CD45RA+ cells. Using immunoSEQ multiplex PCR, the repertoire was profiled, and TCRdb retains in-frame clones only, with some absent. The data contain about 2.1 million clones, about 93% of them singletons. With respect to this clone: The same CDR3 can be traced to other DNA sequences in this sample.

This clonotype was sampled from a man between 18 and 35 years old in good health. Some clones in this sample may be carry-over from other donors' samples. The chain couples TRBV19 to TRBJ1-1; no clear D gene. Sequenced sample: naive CD8+ T cells from PBMCs. CDR3 sequence reads: CASSMGPEAFF. CDR3 DNA: TGTGCCAGTAGTATGGGCCCTGAAGCTTTCTTT.